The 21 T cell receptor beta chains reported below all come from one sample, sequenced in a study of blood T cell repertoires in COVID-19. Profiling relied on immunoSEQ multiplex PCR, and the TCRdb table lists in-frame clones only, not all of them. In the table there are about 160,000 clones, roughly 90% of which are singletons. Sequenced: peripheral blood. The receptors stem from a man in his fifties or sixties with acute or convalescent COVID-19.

CDR3: CASSLPPGRSNQPQHF. CDR3 DNA sequence: TGCGCCAGCAGCCTCCCTCCGGGGAGGAGCAATCAGCCCCAGCATTTT. The V gene is TRBV4-1, the J gene TRBJ1-5, with D unresolved. The CDR3 runs to 16 residues. In germline, CDR1 is MGHRA, CDR2 YSYEKL. V lost 4 bases, J lost 1 base, and 14 bases lay in between.

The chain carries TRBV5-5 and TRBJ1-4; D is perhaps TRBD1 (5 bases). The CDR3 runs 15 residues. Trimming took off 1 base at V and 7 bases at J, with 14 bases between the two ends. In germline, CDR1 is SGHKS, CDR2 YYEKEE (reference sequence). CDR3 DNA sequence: TGTGCCAGCAGCTTGCAACCAGGGTTCGGTGAAAAACTGTTTTTT. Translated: CASSLQPGFGEKLFF.

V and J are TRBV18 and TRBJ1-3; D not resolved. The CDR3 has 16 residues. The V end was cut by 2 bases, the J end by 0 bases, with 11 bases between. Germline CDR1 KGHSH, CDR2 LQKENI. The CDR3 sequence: CASSPSAESSGNTIYF. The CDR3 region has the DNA TGTGCCAGCTCACCATCCGCGGAGAGCTCTGGAAACACCATATATTTT.

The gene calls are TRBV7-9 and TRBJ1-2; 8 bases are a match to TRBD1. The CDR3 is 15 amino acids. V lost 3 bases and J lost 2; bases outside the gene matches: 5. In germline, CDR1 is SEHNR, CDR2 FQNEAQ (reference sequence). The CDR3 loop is CASSFIQGANYGYTF. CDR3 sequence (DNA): TGTGCCAGCAGCTTTATCCAGGGGGCCAACTATGGCTACACCTTC.

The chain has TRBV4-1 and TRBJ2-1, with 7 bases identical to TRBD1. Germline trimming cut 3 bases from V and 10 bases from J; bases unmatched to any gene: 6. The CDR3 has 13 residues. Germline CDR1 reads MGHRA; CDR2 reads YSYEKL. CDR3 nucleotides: TGCGCCAGCAGCCAGAGACAGGGTTCAGAGCAGTTCTTC. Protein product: CASSQRQGSEQFF.

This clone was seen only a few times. CDR3 sequence (DNA): TGTGCCAGCAGTGAACTTGCAGGGTCCGGGTCACCCCTCCACTTT. It codes for CASSELAGSGSPLHF. This chain connects TRBV2 to TRBJ1-6; possibly TRBD1 for D (5 bases). The V end lost 2 bases, the J end lost 10 bases, and 15 bases lay between the germline ends. Germline V CDR1 and CDR2: SNHLY, FYNNEI. This CDR3 region has 15 residues.

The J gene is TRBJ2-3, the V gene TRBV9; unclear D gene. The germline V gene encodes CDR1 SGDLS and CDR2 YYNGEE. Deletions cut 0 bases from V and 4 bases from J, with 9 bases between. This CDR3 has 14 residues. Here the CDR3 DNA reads TGTGCCAGCAGCGTAGCAGCAGGCCCAGATACGCAGTATTTT. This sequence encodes CASSVAAGPDTQYF. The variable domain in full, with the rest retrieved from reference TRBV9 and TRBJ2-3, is DSGVTQTPKHLITATGQRVTLRCSPRSGDLSVYWYQQSLDQGLQFLIQYYNGEERAKGNILERFSAQQFPDLHSELNLSSLELGDSALYFCASSVAAGPDTQYFGPGTRLTVL.

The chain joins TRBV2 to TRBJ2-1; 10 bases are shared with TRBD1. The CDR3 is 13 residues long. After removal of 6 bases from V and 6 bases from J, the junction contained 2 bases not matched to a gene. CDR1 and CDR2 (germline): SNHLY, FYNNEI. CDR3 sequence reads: CASRRTGGNEQFF. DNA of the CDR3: TGTGCCAGCAGGAGGACAGGGGGCAATGAGCAGTTCTTC.

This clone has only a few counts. DNA of the CDR3: TGCGCCAGCAGCCAAGAGCGGACAGGGTTTGGAAACACCATATATTTT. This translates into CASSQERTGFGNTIYF. The genes are TRBV4-1 and TRBJ1-3, with 8 nucleotides matching TRBD1. The germline V gene has CDR1 MGHRA and CDR2 YSYEKL. The CDR3 is 16 amino acids. Trimming cost V 0 bases and J 3 bases; bases outside gene matches: 4.

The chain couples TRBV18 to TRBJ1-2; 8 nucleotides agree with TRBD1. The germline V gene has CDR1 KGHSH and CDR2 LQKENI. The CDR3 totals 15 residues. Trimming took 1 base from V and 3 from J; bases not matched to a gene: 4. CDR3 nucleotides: TGTGCCAGCTCACCACTCAAGGGACAGGACTATGGCTACACCTTC. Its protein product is CASSPLKGQDYGYTF.

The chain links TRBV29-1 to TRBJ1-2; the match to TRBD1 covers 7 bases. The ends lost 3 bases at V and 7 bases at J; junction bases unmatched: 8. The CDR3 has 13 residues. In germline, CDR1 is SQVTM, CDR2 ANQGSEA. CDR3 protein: CSVDSGTARGYTF. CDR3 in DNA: TGCAGCGTTGATTCGGGGACAGCCCGTGGCTACACCTTC.

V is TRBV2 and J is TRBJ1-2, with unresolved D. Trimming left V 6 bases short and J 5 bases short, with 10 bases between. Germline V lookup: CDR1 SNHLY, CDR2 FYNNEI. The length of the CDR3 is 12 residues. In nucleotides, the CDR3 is TGTGCCAGCAGCCGGACGGGATATGGCTACACCTTC. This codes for CASSRTGYGYTF.

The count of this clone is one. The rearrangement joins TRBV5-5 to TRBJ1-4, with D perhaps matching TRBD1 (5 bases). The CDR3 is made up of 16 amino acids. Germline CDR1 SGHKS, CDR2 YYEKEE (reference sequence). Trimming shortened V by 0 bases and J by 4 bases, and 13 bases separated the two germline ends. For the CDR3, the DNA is TGTGCCAGCAGCTTGGTGGAGGGGCTTCTTAATGAAAAACTGTTTTTT. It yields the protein CASSLVEGLLNEKLFF. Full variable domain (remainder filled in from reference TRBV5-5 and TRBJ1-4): DAGVTQSPTHLIKTRGQQVTLRCSPISGHKSVSWYQQVLGQGPQFIFQYYEKEERGRGNFPDRFSARQFPNYSSELNVNALLLGDSALYLCASSLVEGLLNEKLFFGSGTQLSVL.

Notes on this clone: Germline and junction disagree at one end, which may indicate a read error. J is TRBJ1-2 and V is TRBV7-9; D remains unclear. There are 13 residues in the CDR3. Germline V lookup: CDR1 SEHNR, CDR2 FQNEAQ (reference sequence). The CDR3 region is CASSLGPIYGYTF. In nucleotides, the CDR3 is TGTGCCAGCAGTTTAGGGCCGATCTATGGCTACACCTTC.

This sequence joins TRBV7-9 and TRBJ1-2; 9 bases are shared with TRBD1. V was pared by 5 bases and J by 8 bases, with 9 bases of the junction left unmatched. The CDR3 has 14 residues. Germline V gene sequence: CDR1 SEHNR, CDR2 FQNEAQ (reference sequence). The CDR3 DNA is TGTGCCAGCAGCCTCCAAGGGACAGGGCAAGGCTACACCTTC. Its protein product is CASSLQGTGQGYTF. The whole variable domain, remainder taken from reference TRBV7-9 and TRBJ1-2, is DTGVSQNPRHKITKRGQNVTFRCDPISEHNRLYWYRQTLGQGPEFLTYFQNEAQLEKSRLLSDRFSAERPKGSFSTLEIQRTEQGDSAMYLCASSLQGTGQGYTFGSGTRLTVV.

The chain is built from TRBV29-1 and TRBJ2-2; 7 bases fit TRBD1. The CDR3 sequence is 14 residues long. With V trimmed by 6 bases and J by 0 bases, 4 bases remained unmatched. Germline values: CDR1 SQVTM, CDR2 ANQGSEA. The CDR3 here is CSVPGQSNTGELFF. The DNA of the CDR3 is TGCAGCGTGCCGGGACAGTCGAACACCGGGGAGCTGTTTTTT.

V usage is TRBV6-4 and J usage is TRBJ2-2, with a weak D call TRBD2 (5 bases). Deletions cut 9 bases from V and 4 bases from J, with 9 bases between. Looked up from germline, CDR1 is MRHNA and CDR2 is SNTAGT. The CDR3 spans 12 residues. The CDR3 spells CASGSTTGELFF. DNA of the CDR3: TGTGCCAGTGGGAGTACCACCGGGGAGCTGTTTTTT.

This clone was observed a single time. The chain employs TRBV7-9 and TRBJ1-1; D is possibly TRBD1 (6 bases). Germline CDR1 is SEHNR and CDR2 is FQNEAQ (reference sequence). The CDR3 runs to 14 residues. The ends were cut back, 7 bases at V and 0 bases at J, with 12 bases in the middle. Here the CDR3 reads CASTPTGMNTEAFF. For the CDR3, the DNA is TGTGCCAGCACCCCGACAGGAATGAACACTGAAGCTTTCTTT.

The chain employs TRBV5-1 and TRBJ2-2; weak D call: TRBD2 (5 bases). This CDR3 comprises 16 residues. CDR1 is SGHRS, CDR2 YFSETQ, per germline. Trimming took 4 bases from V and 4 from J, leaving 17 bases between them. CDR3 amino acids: CASSLGPREGTGELFF. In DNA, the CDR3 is TGCGCCAGCAGCCTAGGGCCCCGCGAGGGCACCGGGGAGCTGTTTTTT. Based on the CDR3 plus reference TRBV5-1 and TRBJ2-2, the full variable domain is KAGVTQTPRYLIKTRGQQVTLSCSPISGHRSVSWYQQTPGQGLQFLFEYFSETQRNKGNFPGRFSGRQFSNSRSEMNVSTLELGDSALYLCASSLGPREGTGELFFGEGSRLTVL.

CDR3 DNA: TGTGCCAGCAGTGAGGCCGGGAGGGATGGCTACACCTTC. It codes for CASSEAGRDGYTF. The rearrangement uses TRBV6-1 and TRBJ1-2; D not resolved. Germline CDR1 reads MNHNS; CDR2 reads SASEGT. With 3 bases removed from V and 6 bases from J, the gap between germline ends came to 11 bases. The CDR3 sequence is 13 residues long.

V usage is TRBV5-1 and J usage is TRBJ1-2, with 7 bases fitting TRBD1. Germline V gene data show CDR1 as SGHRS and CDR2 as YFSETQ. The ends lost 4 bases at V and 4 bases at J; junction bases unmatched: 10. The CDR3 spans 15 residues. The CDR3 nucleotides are TGCGCCAGCAGCCCGACAGGGTTGGCTTCCTATGGCTACACCTTC. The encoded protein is CASSPTGLASYGYTF.